The clone carrying this T cell receptor (beta chain) was seen once. A far larger clone is a single base away, which makes a read error likely. These data come from a study of regulatory T cells in long-lasting Graves disease. This CDR3 comprises 15 residues. Per germline, CDR1 MDHEN and CDR2 SYDVKM. Trimming took 6 bases from V and 6 from J; bases not matched to a gene: 7. Sequencing libraries for TCR beta were prepared with iRepertoire HTBI primers and Arm-PCR of CDR3 regions. MiXCR, run by TCRdb on the multiplex PCR reads, gives a single entry per CDR3 protein. The sample includes 300,000 to 400,000 distinct CDR3 sequences, approximately 15% seen only once; the top ten take roughly 30%. As to time point: newly diagnosed GD, antithyroid drugs for less than 3 months. The TCR library was made from RNA extracted from PBMCs. These same data were also listed under a study on T cells in Graves' hyperthyroidism and ophthalmopathy.

The J gene is TRBJ2-1, the V gene TRBV28; TRBD2 aligns across 11 bases. This specimen was peripheral blood mononuclear cells (PBMCs), taken at new diagnosis, from a patient treated with antithyroid drugs. The source is a man aged 40-55 years with Graves disease. The CDR3 DNA sequence: TGTGCCAGCAGCCCACTAGCGGGGGACACCAATGAGCAGTTCTTC. It translates to CASSPLAGDTNEQFF.